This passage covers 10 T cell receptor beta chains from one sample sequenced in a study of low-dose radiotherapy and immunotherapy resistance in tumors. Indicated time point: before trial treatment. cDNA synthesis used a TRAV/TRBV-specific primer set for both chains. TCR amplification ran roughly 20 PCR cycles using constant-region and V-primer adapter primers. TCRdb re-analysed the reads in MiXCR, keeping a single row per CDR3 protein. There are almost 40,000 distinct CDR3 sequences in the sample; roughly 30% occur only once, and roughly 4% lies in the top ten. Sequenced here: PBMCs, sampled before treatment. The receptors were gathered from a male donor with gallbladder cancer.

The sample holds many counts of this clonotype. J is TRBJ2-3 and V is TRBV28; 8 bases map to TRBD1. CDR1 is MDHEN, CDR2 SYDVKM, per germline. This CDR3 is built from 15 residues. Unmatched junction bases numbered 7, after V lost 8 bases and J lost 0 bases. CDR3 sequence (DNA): TGTGCCAGCTTGGGGACAGGCTACAGCACAGATACGCAGTATTTT. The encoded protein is CASLGTGYSTDTQYF.

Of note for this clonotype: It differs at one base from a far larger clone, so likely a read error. As DNA, the CDR3 is TGTGCCAGCAGCGGCACAGGGGGTTGGTACACTGAAGCTTTCTTT. Encoded protein: CASSGTGGWYTEAFF. The rearrangement uses TRBV11-2 and TRBJ1-1; 8 positions agree with TRBD1. Trimming removed 5 bases from V and 3 bases from J; junction bases left unmatched: 8. The CDR3 has 15 residues. The germline CDR1 and CDR2 sequences are SGHAT and FQNNGV.

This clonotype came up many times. CDR3 sequence (DNA): TGTGCCAGCAGCCGCCAGGGGGGCGGGGAGCTGTTTTTT. Residues: CASSRQGGGELFF. V is TRBV3-1 and J is TRBJ2-2; tentative D call: TRBD1 (7 bases). The V gene lost 4 bases and the J gene lost 7 bases, with 10 bases spanning the gap. The CDR3 loop spans 13 amino acids. Germline assignment: CDR1 LGHDT and CDR2 YNNKEL (reference sequence).

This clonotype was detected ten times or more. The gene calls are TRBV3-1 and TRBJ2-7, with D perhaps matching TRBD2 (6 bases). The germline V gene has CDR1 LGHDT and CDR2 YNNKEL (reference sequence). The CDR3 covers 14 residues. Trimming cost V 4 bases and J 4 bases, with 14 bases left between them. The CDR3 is CASSPTGVLYEQYF. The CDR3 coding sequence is TGTGCCAGCAGCCCGACGGGAGTGCTATACGAGCAGTACTTC.

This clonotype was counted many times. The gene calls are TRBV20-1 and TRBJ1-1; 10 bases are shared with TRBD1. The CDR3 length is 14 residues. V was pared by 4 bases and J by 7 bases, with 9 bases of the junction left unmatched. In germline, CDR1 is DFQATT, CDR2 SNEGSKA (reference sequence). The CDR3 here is CSATRQGATGEAFF. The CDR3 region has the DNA TGCAGTGCTACCAGACAGGGGGCAACGGGTGAAGCTTTCTTT.

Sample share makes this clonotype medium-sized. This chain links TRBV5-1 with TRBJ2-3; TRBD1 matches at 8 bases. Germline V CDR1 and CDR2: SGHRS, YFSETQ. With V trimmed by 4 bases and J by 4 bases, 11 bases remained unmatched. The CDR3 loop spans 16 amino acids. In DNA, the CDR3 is TGCGCCAGCAGCGTCGAGTACCCAGGGGGCCCAGATACGCAGTATTTT. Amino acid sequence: CASSVEYPGGPDTQYF.

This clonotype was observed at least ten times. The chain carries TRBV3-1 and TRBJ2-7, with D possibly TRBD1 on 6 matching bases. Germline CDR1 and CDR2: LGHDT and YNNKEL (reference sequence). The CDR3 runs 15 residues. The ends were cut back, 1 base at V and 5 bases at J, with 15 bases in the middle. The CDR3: CASSQAETGRHEQYF. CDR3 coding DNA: TGTGCCAGCAGCCAAGCGGAGACAGGAAGGCACGAGCAGTACTTC.

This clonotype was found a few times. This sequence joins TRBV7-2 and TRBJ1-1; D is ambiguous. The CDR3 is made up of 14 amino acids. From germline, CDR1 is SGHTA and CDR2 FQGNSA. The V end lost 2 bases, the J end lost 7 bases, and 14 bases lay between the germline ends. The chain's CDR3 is CASSLSLATFEAFF. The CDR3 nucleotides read TGTGCCAGCAGCTTATCCCTGGCAACTTTTGAAGCTTTCTTT.

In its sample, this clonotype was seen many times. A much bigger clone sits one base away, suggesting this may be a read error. The CDR3 reads CASSRGYEQYF. The DNA of the CDR3 is TGTGCCAGCAGCCGGGGGTACGAGCAGTACTTC. This chain uses TRBV12-3 or TRBV12-4 with TRBJ2-7, with a tentative D call TRBD2 (6 bases). The CDR3 consists of 11 residues. V was pared by 6 bases and J by 4 bases, with 7 bases between.

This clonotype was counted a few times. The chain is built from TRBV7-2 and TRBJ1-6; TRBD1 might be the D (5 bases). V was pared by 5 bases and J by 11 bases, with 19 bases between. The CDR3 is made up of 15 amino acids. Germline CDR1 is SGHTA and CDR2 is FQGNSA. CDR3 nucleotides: TGTGCCAGCAGCCAAGGCAGTTTTAAGGGGCCACCCCTCCACTTT. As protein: CASSQGSFKGPPLHF.